Many counts were recorded for the clone carrying this T cell receptor (beta chain). Its antigen is currently unknown. The data are from a study of early T cells in non-severe SARS-CoV-2 infection. Study at large: Unsorted whole blood bulk RNA was sequenced, with unpaired chains. Findings and caveats of the study: Clonotype matching in VDJdb favored anti-spike CD8 responses and did not capture private and CD4 specificities.

Individual cDNA molecules were tagged with unique molecular identifiers. TCRdb recomputed calls from the 5' RACE reads with MiXCR, one row per CDR3 protein. Of around 57,000 distinct CDR3 sequences in the sample, around 12% were seen once. The V and J ends lost 0 bases and 3 bases respectively, with 9 bases between them. The germline CDR1 and CDR2 sequences are LGHDT and YNNKEL (reference sequence). The CDR3 has 14 amino acids. The source is an adult who was a healthcare worker with PCR-confirmed SARS-CoV-2 infection or an uninfected control (not recorded which). Sample: whole blood. V and J are TRBV3-1 and TRBJ2-7; no clear D gene. The CDR3 reads CASSQDGQIYEQYF. CDR3 nucleotide sequence: TGTGCCAGCAGCCAAGATGGGCAGATCTACGAGCAGTACTTC.